The 19 T cell receptor beta chains reported below all come from one sample, sequenced in a study of shared clonotypes between healthy human individuals. Method: immunoSEQ multiplex PCR; TCRdb's copy keeps in-frame clones and lacks some. The sample lists a few million clones, almost 96% seen once, with 0.1% to 0.15% in the top ten. Sequencing was carried out using naive CD4+ T cells sorted from blood. This sample's subset: CD45RA+ positively selected. These receptors all stem from a man between 18 and 35 years old in good health.

CDR3 sequence: CATAFDRGSSNEKLFF. The CDR3 region has the DNA TGTGCCACCGCTTTTGACAGGGGGAGTAGTAATGAAAAACTGTTTTTT. The J gene is TRBJ1-4, the V gene TRBV15, with TRBD1 matching over 9 bases. J was trimmed by 4 bases and V by 8 bases; bases with no gene match: 11. The CDR3 covers 16 residues. Germline assignment: CDR1 LNHNV and CDR2 YYDKDF (reference sequence). Full variable domain (missing parts from reference TRBV15 and TRBJ1-4): DAMVIQNPRYQVTQFGKPVTLSCSQTLNHNVMYWYQQKSSQAPKLLFHYYDKDFNNEADTPDNFQSRRPNTSFCFLDIRSPGLGDTAMYLCATAFDRGSSNEKLFFGSGTQLSVL.

The chain combines TRBV5-6 with TRBJ1-2; no reliable D call. The germline V gene encodes CDR1 SGHDT and CDR2 YYEEEE. There are 15 residues in the CDR3. V lost 0 bases and J 1 base, leaving 10 bases between the germline ends. CDR3: CASSLESRNNYGYTF. CDR3 nucleotides: TGTGCCAGCAGCTTGGAATCACGGAATAACTATGGCTACACCTTC.

The rearrangement uses TRBV27 and TRBJ2-7; 10 bases are a match to TRBD1. The CDR3 sequence is 14 residues long. Per the germline V gene, CDR1 is MNHEY and CDR2 is SMNVEV (reference sequence). The V gene end was trimmed by 3 bases and the J gene end by 6 bases; junction bases not matched to a gene: 5. CDR3 loop: CASSFGTGVSEQYF. The DNA for the CDR3 is TGTGCCAGCAGTTTCGGGACAGGGGTGTCCGAGCAGTACTTC.

The chain uses TRBV10-3 and TRBJ2-5; 9 positions agree with TRBD1. The ends lost 5 bases at V and 5 bases at J; junction bases unmatched: 6. Germline assignment: CDR1 ENHRY and CDR2 SYGVKD. There are 14 residues in the CDR3. CDR3 in amino acids: CAISRTGAGETQYF. As DNA, the CDR3 is TGTGCCATCAGTCGGACAGGGGCAGGGGAGACCCAGTACTTC.

The chain is built from TRBV30 and TRBJ2-1; TRBD2 aligns across 7 bases. Germline-derived CDR1 and CDR2 are GTSNPN and SVGIG (reference sequence). The CDR3 totals 16 residues. V lost 2 bases to trimming and J lost 10 bases; unmatched junction nucleotides: 17. CDR3 bases: TGTGCCTGGAGTCAGGGATCGCGGGGGAGGGGTCGCGAGCAGTTCTTC. Its translation: CAWSQGSRGRGREQFF.

The chain recombines TRBV30 with TRBJ2-7, with D unresolved. CDR3 length equals 12 residues. Trimming cost V 2 bases and J 2 bases, with 7 bases left between them. Germline V gives CDR1 GTSNPN, CDR2 SVGIG (reference sequence). CDR3 amino acids: CAWSRLPYEQYF. CDR3 in DNA: TGTGCCTGGAGTCGCCTGCCCTACGAGCAGTACTTC. The whole variable domain, filled in from reference TRBV30 and TRBJ2-7, reads SQTIHQWPATLVQPVGSPLSLECTVEGTSNPNLYWYRQAAGRGLQLLFYSVGIGQISSEVPQNLSASRPQDRQFILSSKKLLLSDSGFYLCAWSRLPYEQYFGPGTRLTVT.

J is TRBJ2-7 and V is TRBV7-8, with 11 nucleotides matching TRBD2. The V gene's germline CDR1 is SGHVS and CDR2 FQNEAQ. V was pared by 5 bases and J by 3 bases, with 6 bases of the junction left unmatched. CDR3 size: 15 residues. The CDR3 DNA sequence: TGTGCCAGCAGCCATAGGGGACTAGCGGTCTACGAGCAGTACTTC. Protein: CASSHRGLAVYEQYF.

The V gene is TRBV28, the J gene TRBJ2-7; D possibly corresponds to TRBD2 (6 bases). The CDR3 consists of 13 residues. Trimming pared 6 bases from V and 1 base from J, leaving 10 bases between. Germline V lookup: CDR1 MDHEN, CDR2 SYDVKM. The CDR3 region is CASSGGVSYEQYF. Here the CDR3 DNA reads TGTGCCAGCAGCGGGGGTGTGTCCTACGAGCAGTACTTC.

V is TRBV29-1 and J is TRBJ2-4, with 9 bases aligning to TRBD1. The CDR3 contains 14 residues. V shed 6 bases, J shed 3 bases, and the junction held 6 bases outside the gene matches. Per germline, CDR1 SQVTM and CDR2 ANQGSEA. CDR3 DNA sequence: TGCAGCGTCTCAACAGGGGGCGACAAAAACATTCAGTACTTC. This sequence encodes CSVSTGGDKNIQYF.

This clone appeared once. The chain is built from TRBV11-2 and TRBJ2-7; perhaps TRBD2 as D (5 bases). V lost 5 bases to trimming and J lost 4 bases, with 9 bases between them. Germline CDR1 reads SGHAT; CDR2 reads FQNNGV. This CDR3 comprises 12 residues. The CDR3 spells CASSPTGYEQYF. The CDR3 coding sequence is TGTGCCAGCAGCCCGACGGGGTACGAGCAGTACTTC.

This clone was counted a few times. Distinct nucleotide sequences in the sample also encode this CDR3. This chain's CDR3 is CAWSGDSGNQPQHF. The DNA for the CDR3 is TGTGCCTGGAGCGGGGACAGTGGGAATCAGCCCCAGCATTTT. The V call is TRBV30, the J call TRBJ1-5; TRBD1 aligns across 7 bases. The length of the CDR3 is 14 residues. Germline lookup yields CDR1 GTSNPN and CDR2 SVGIG (reference sequence). V dropped 3 bases and J dropped 4; count of bases not matched to a gene: 6.

The chain carries TRBV28 and TRBJ2-2; D not resolved. V lost 4 bases and J lost 3, with 12 bases in between. The CDR3 covers 15 residues. Per germline, CDR1 MDHEN and CDR2 SYDVKM. The CDR3 region has the DNA TGTGCCAGCAGTTACCAAGCGAGAGACACCGGGGAGCTGTTTTTT. It codes for CASSYQARDTGELFF.

This clone has a handful of counts. This sequence joins TRBV18 and TRBJ1-2, with 9 positions matching TRBD1. V was pared by 0 bases and J by 8 bases, with 13 bases of the junction left unmatched. The CDR3 has 17 amino acids. Per the germline V gene, CDR1 is KGHSH and CDR2 is LQKENI. DNA of the CDR3: TGTGCCAGCTCACCACCTGGACAGGGGCCAACGTCCGGCGGCTACACCTTC. Encoded protein: CASSPPGQGPTSGGYTF.

Only one count was recorded for this clone. V and J are TRBV6-1 and TRBJ2-5; the D gene could be TRBD1 or TRBD2 (6 bases each). The CDR3 covers 17 residues. V was cut by 1 base and J by 5 bases, with 20 bases left in between. The germline CDR1 and CDR2 sequences are MNHNS and SASEGT. The CDR3 loop reads CASSEGHRGEVWETQYF. CDR3 DNA sequence: TGTGCCAGCAGTGAAGGTCATAGGGGGGAGGTATGGGAGACCCAGTACTTC.

The chain combines TRBV30 with TRBJ2-5; possible D gene TRBD2, 6 bases. CDR1 is GTSNPN, CDR2 SVGIG, per germline (reference sequence). Trimming took 4 bases from V and 3 from J, leaving 12 bases between them. CDR3 size: 13 residues. The CDR3 loop is CAWNRGGKETQYF. CDR3 DNA sequence: TGTGCCTGGAATAGGGGAGGTAAAGAGACCCAGTACTTC.

This chain connects TRBV10-1 to TRBJ2-3, with D hard to call. The CDR3 loop spans 13 amino acids. V shed 7 bases and J shed 0 bases, with 8 bases lying between them. Germline CDR1 reads WNHNN; CDR2 reads SYGVQD (reference sequence). CDR3 coding DNA: TGCGCCAGCACCGCGGCTAGCACAGATACGCAGTATTTT. Translation gives CASTAASTDTQYF.

The chain has TRBV25-1 and TRBJ2-1; 11 positions match TRBD1. The trim removed 2 bases at V and 4 bases at J, leaving 7 bases unmatched. Germline V gives CDR1 MGHDK, CDR2 SYGVNS. The CDR3 runs to 17 residues. CDR3 protein: CASSEIYRDRGYNEQFF. The CDR3 bases are TGTGCCAGCAGTGAAATCTACCGGGACAGGGGGTACAATGAGCAGTTCTTC.

Only one count was recorded for this clone. The V gene is TRBV11-2, the J gene TRBJ2-5, with D perhaps matching TRBD1 or TRBD2 (5 bases each). Per germline, CDR1 SGHAT and CDR2 FQNNGV. The CDR3 has 15 residues. Trimming took off 4 bases at V and 4 bases at J, with 16 bases between the two ends. The CDR3 is CASSSSGGKGETQYF. Written as DNA, the CDR3 is TGTGCCAGCAGCTCGAGTGGGGGTAAGGGAGAGACCCAGTACTTC.

This clone was counted once. The J gene is TRBJ1-1, the V gene TRBV5-1; 10 nucleotides align to TRBD1. Unmatched junction bases numbered 6, after V lost 4 bases and J lost 0 bases. Germline V gene sequence: CDR1 SGHRS, CDR2 YFSETQ. This CDR3 region has 16 residues. CDR3 sequence (DNA): TGCGCCAGCAGCCGTTCCGGGACAGGGGTGAACACTGAAGCTTTCTTT. Protein: CASSRSGTGVNTEAFF. Filled out from reference TRBV5-1 and TRBJ1-1, the complete variable domain reads KAGVTQTPRYLIKTRGQQVTLSCSPISGHRSVSWYQQTPGQGLQFLFEYFSETQRNKGNFPGRFSGRQFSNSRSEMNVSTLELGDSALYLCASSRSGTGVNTEAFFGQGTRLTVV.